What follows are 24 T cell receptor beta chains derived from one specimen sequenced in a study of T cell responses to AZD1222 COVID-19 vaccine. Only in-frame clones appear in the TCRdb table, and some are missing; sequencing was by immunoSEQ multiplex PCR. This table has over 55,000 clones, 84% appearing once. The material sequenced was peripheral blood, taken on day 0 of AZD1222 vaccination. The receptors shown here come from an adult in good health.

This clone was observed a handful of times. J is TRBJ1-4 and V is TRBV5-6; D gene unclear. From germline, CDR1 is SGHDT and CDR2 YYEEEE. V was shortened by 5 bases and J by 5 bases, with 16 bases between the two germline ends. This CDR3 region has 15 residues. CDR3 region: CASSRRASLNEKLFF. The CDR3 nucleotides read TGTGCCAGCAGTCGAAGGGCGTCCCTAAATGAAAAACTGTTTTTT. The full variable domain, its missing parts supplied by reference TRBV5-6 and TRBJ1-4, is DAGVTQSPTHLIKTRGQQVTLRCSPKSGHDTVSWYQQALGQGPQFIFQYYEEEERQRGNFPDRFSGHQFPNYSSELNVNALLLGDSALYLCASSRRASLNEKLFFGSGTQLSVL.

The V and J genes are TRBV24-1 and TRBJ2-7; 7 nucleotides align to TRBD1. The CDR3 has 12 amino acids. The germline gives CDR1 KGHDR, CDR2 SFDVKD. The V segment lost 6 bases and the J segment 3 bases; nucleotides outside the gene matches: 1. The CDR3 region is CATSNRGYEQYF. The CDR3 bases are TGTGCCACCAGTAACAGGGGCTACGAGCAGTACTTC.

The chain couples TRBV9 to TRBJ1-1, with no clear D. The V end lost 0 bases, the J end lost 0 bases, and 9 bases lay between the germline ends. The germline gives CDR1 SGDLS, CDR2 YYNGEE. This CDR3 contains 15 residues. The CDR3 loop is CASSVATGMNTEAFF. The CDR3 region has the DNA TGTGCCAGCAGCGTAGCTACCGGAATGAACACTGAAGCTTTCTTT.

The rearrangement joins TRBV4-1 to TRBJ1-5; D gene uncertain. The CDR3 consists of 14 residues. Germline V CDR1 and CDR2: MGHRA, YSYEKL. The germline V and J ends were trimmed by 1 base and 3 bases, with 7 bases remaining between them. CDR3 loop: CASSQGGFNQPQHF. The CDR3 DNA follows: TGCGCCAGCAGCCAAGGAGGGTTCAATCAGCCCCAGCATTTT.

The chain combines TRBV7-9 with TRBJ1-2; a weak D match, TRBD1 (6 bases). CDR1 and CDR2 (germline): SEHNR, FQNEAQ (reference sequence). V was shortened by 1 base and J by 9 bases, with 18 bases between the two germline ends. CDR3 size: 15 residues. The CDR3 DNA is TGTGCCAGCAGCTTAGGAGAGACAGGCGACTACAGCTACACCTTC. Amino acids: CASSLGETGDYSYTF.

The V call is TRBV3-1 (or the pseudogene TRBV3-2), the J call TRBJ2-7; D is uncertain. V gave up 4 bases and J gave up 0 bases, with 7 bases separating them. CDR1 is LGHDT and CDR2 is YNNKEL in the germline V gene (reference sequence). This CDR3 has 13 amino acids. The CDR3 region is CASSLRHSYEQYF. The DNA of the CDR3 is TGTGCCAGCAGCCTCAGGCACTCCTACGAGCAGTACTTC.

The gene calls are TRBV5-1 and TRBJ1-4, with 7 bases matching TRBD1. The trim removed 0 bases at V and 8 bases at J, leaving 13 bases unmatched. The CDR3 consists of 17 residues. Germline CDR1 and CDR2: SGHRS and YFSETQ. CDR3: CASSLEHTGVAGEKLFF. The CDR3 DNA reads as TGCGCCAGCAGCTTGGAGCACACAGGGGTAGCGGGAGAAAAACTGTTTTTT.

The rearrangement links TRBV2 to TRBJ2-7, with D unclear. Per germline, CDR1 SNHLY and CDR2 FYNNEI. The CDR3 has 15 residues. V shed 4 bases and J shed 2 bases, with 15 bases lying between them. CDR3: CASSGPGSTAYEQYF. The CDR3 nucleotides are TGTGCCAGCAGTGGCCCGGGCTCTACAGCCTACGAGCAGTACTTC.

This chain uses TRBV7-8 with TRBJ2-1, with TRBD2 matching 9 bases. J gave up 0 bases and V 5 bases, and 8 bases lay outside the gene matches. This CDR3 comprises 17 residues. In germline, CDR1 is SGHVS, CDR2 FQNEAQ. The CDR3 DNA follows: TGTGCCAGCAGCCTCCTTAGCGGGGGTAGCTCCTACAATGAGCAGTTCTTC. Its translation is CASSLLSGGSSYNEQFF.

The rearrangement uses TRBV2 and TRBJ2-2, with TRBD2 matching 7 bases. CDR1 and CDR2 from the germline V gene are SNHLY and FYNNEI. The CDR3 length is 15 residues. The V segment lost 6 bases and the J segment 5 bases; nucleotides outside the gene matches: 9. CDR3 amino acids: CASRFGLAETGELFF. In nucleotides, the CDR3 is TGTGCCAGCAGGTTCGGCCTAGCGGAGACCGGGGAGCTGTTTTTT. The whole variable domain, remainder taken from reference TRBV2 and TRBJ2-2, is EPEVTQTPSHQVTQMGQEVILRCVPISNHLYFYWYRQILGQKVEFLVSFYNNEISEKSEIFDDQFSVERPDGSNFTLKIRSTKLEDSAMYFCASRFGLAETGELFFGEGSRLTVL.

The chain links TRBV18 to TRBJ2-1; 10 bases line up with TRBD1. CDR3 length: 15 amino acids. Losses at the gene ends were 6 bases for V and 5 bases for J; bases not matched to a gene: 7. CDR1 is KGHSH, CDR2 LQKENI, per germline. In DNA, the CDR3 is TGTGCCAGCTCCACCGGACAGGGGGTTAACAATGAGCAGTTCTTC. Translation: CASSTGQGVNNEQFF.

The chain combines TRBV6-4 with TRBJ1-5, with 7 nucleotides matching TRBD1. This CDR3 region has 15 residues. Germline loops: CDR1 MRHNA, CDR2 SNTAGT. The V segment lost 6 bases and the J segment 0 bases; nucleotides outside the gene matches: 5. The CDR3 region is CASSEGTDSNQPQHF. DNA of the CDR3: TGTGCCAGCAGCGAGGGGACAGATAGCAATCAGCCCCAGCATTTT.

V and J are TRBV28 and TRBJ2-7; D possibly uses TRBD1 or TRBD2 (5 bases each). Germline assignment: CDR1 MDHEN and CDR2 SYDVKM. V was cut by 6 bases and J by 0 bases, with 15 bases left in between. The CDR3 length is 15 residues. The CDR3 DNA follows: TGTGCCAGCAGATCCCCCGGGACGGACTCCTACGAGCAGTACTTC. Its translation is CASRSPGTDSYEQYF.

This clone appeared a few times. This sequence joins TRBV12-3 or TRBV12-4 and TRBJ1-2; D is uncertain. V was trimmed by 5 bases and J by 8 bases, leaving 12 bases between them. The CDR3 totals 12 residues. This chain's CDR3 is CASSIIQSGYTF. In DNA form, the CDR3 reads TGTGCCAGCAGTATCATCCAGAGCGGCTACACCTTC.

This clone has just a few counts. The chain employs TRBV13 and TRBJ2-1; 7 bases line up with TRBD2. With 3 bases clipped from V and 0 bases from J, the junction kept 8 bases outside the gene matches. CDR1 and CDR2 (germline): PRHDT, FYEKMQ (reference sequence). This CDR3 comprises 17 residues. In nucleotides, the CDR3 is TGTGCCAGCAGCTTCGAACGACCGGGGGGCTCCTACAATGAGCAGTTCTTC. Its translation: CASSFERPGGSYNEQFF.

The rearrangement links TRBV2 to TRBJ2-2; D call uncertain. Germline values: CDR1 SNHLY, CDR2 FYNNEI. CDR3 length equals 13 residues. V lost 4 bases and J lost 0, with 3 bases in between. CDR3 nucleotides: TGTGCCAGCAGTGTGGCGAACACCGGGGAGCTGTTTTTT. Its protein product is CASSVANTGELFF.

The rearrangement uses TRBV5-6 and TRBJ1-4; D not certain. The CDR3 is 11 residues long. Germline lookup yields CDR1 SGHDT and CDR2 YYEEEE. V was pared by 0 bases and J by 7 bases, with 1 base between. The DNA for the CDR3 is TGTGCCAGCAGCTTGGGTGAAAAACTGTTTTTT. Translating it yields CASSLGEKLFF.

In its sample, this clone is large. Other nucleotide sequences in the sample specify the same CDR3. V usage is TRBV30 and J usage is TRBJ2-1; 8 bases agree with TRBD2. Trimming took 2 bases from V and 7 from J; bases not matched to a gene: 7. There are 14 residues in the CDR3. CDR1 is GTSNPN, CDR2 SVGIG, per germline (reference sequence). The CDR3 DNA sequence: TGTGCCTGGAGTCTTTCGGGGGGGGGAAATGAGCAGTTCTTC. Its translation: CAWSLSGGGNEQFF.

J is TRBJ1-4 and V is TRBV9; 9 nucleotides line up with TRBD1. The germline V gene has CDR1 SGDLS and CDR2 YYNGEE. V lost 3 bases and J lost 4; bases outside the gene matches: 1. The CDR3 runs to 14 residues. CDR3 sequence: CASSGTGVNEKLFF. The CDR3 region has the DNA TGTGCCAGCAGCGGGACAGGGGTTAATGAAAAACTGTTTTTT. Filled out from reference TRBV9 and TRBJ1-4, the complete variable domain reads DSGVTQTPKHLITATGQRVTLRCSPRSGDLSVYWYQQSLDQGLQFLIQYYNGEERAKGNILERFSAQQFPDLHSELNLSSLELGDSALYFCASSGTGVNEKLFFGSGTQLSVL.

The gene calls are TRBV7-6 and TRBJ2-5; D may match TRBD1 or TRBD2 (5 bases each). The germline V and J ends were trimmed by 7 bases and 2 bases, with 20 bases remaining between them. In germline, CDR1 is SGHVS, CDR2 FNYEAQ. The CDR3 spans 16 residues. The CDR3 DNA reads TGTGCCAGCACCGTATCGGGACCCAACCAACAAGAGACCCAGTACTTC. It yields the protein CASTVSGPNQQETQYF.

The chain links TRBV5-1 to TRBJ2-3; 7 nucleotides agree with TRBD1. After removal of 1 base from V and 2 bases from J, the junction contained 7 bases not matched to a gene. This CDR3 region has 16 residues. CDR1 is SGHRS, CDR2 YFSETQ, per germline. CDR3 loop: CASSLLGTASTDTQYF. CDR3 nucleotides: TGCGCCAGCAGCTTGTTGGGGACAGCATCCACAGATACGCAGTATTTT. Full variable domain (remainder filled in from reference TRBV5-1 and TRBJ2-3): KAGVTQTPRYLIKTRGQQVTLSCSPISGHRSVSWYQQTPGQGLQFLFEYFSETQRNKGNFPGRFSGRQFSNSRSEMNVSTLELGDSALYLCASSLLGTASTDTQYFGPGTRLTVL.

The CDR3: CATREGGKTEAFF. The DNA of the CDR3 is TGTGCCACCAGGGAAGGGGGTAAGACTGAAGCTTTCTTT. This chain joins TRBV24-1 and TRBJ1-1; D is possibly TRBD1 (6 bases). CDR1 KGHDR and CDR2 SFDVKD come from the germline V gene. CDR3 size: 13 residues. Trimming left V 7 bases short and J 5 bases short, with 13 bases between.

CDR3 in amino acids: CASSDLGQGASGNTIYF. The DNA for the CDR3 is TGTGCCAGCAGTGACCTGGGACAGGGAGCGTCTGGAAACACCATATATTTT. V gene TRBV2 combines with J gene TRBJ1-3; TRBD1 aligns across 9 bases. The ends lost 3 bases at V and 1 base at J; junction bases unmatched: 7. The CDR3 consists of 17 residues. Germline CDR1 is SNHLY and CDR2 is FYNNEI.

This chain joins TRBV7-2 and TRBJ1-2; the D gene is possibly TRBD1 (6 bases). CDR1 is SGHTA and CDR2 is FQGNSA in the germline V gene. With 0 bases removed from V and 4 bases from J, the gap between germline ends came to 15 bases. This CDR3 contains 16 residues. The CDR3 nucleotides are TGTGCCAGCAGCTTAGCTACAGGGCTTCATGGCTATGGCTACACCTTC. As protein: CASSLATGLHGYGYTF.